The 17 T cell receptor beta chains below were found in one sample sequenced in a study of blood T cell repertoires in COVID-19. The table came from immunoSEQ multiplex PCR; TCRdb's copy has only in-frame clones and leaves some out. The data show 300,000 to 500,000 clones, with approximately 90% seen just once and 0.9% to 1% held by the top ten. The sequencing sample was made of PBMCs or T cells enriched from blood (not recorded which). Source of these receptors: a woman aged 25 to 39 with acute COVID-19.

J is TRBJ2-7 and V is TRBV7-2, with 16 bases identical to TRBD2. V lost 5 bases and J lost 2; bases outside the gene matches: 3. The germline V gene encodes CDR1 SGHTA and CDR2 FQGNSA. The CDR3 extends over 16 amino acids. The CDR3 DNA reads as TGTGCCAGCAGCCCCGGGACTAGCGGGGGGGCCTACGAGCAGTACTTC. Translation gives CASSPGTSGGAYEQYF.

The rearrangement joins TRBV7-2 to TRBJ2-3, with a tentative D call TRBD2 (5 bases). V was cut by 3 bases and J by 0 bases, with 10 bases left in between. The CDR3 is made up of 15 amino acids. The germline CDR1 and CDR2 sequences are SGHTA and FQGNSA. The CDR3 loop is CASSFDGVSTDTQYF. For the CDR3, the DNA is TGTGCCAGCAGCTTCGACGGGGTGAGCACAGATACGCAGTATTTT.

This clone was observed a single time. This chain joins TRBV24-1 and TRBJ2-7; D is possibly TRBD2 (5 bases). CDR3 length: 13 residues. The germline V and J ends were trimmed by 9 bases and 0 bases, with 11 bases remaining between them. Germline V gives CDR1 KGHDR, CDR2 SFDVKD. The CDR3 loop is CATSDYLSYEQYF. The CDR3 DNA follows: TGTGCCACCTCCGACTATCTCTCCTACGAGCAGTACTTC.

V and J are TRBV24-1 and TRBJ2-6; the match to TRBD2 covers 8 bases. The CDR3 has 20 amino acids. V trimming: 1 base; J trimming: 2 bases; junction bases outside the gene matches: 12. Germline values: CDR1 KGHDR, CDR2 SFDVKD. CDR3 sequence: CATSDFPSGGAKAGANVLTF. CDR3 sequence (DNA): TGTGCCACCAGTGATTTTCCCTCGGGGGGGGCGAAAGCTGGGGCCAACGTCCTGACTTTC.

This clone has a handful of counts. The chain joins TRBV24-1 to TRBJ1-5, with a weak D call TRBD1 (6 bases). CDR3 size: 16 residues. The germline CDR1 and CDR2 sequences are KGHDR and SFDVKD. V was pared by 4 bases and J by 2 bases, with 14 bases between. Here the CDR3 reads CATSDGRDTGNQPQHF. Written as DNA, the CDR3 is TGTGCCACCAGTGACGGCCGGGACACGGGCAATCAGCCCCAGCATTTT.

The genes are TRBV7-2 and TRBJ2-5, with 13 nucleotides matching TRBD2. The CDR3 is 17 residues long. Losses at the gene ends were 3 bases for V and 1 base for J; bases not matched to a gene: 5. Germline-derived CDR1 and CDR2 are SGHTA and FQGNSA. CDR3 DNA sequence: TGTGCCAGCAGCTTTTCCGGGACTAGCGGGGTCCAAGAGACCCAGTACTTC. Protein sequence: CASSFSGTSGVQETQYF.

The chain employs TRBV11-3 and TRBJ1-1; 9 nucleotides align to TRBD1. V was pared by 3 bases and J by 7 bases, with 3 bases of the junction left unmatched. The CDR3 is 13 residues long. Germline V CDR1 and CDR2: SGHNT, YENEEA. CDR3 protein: CASSFGTGNEAFF. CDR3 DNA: TGTGCCAGCAGCTTTGGGACAGGGAATGAAGCTTTCTTT.

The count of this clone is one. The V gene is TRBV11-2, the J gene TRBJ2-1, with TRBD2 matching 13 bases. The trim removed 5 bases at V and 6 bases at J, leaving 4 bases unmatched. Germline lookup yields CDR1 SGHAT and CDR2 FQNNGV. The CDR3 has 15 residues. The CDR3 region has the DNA TGTGCCAGCAGCGCCGGGACTAGCGGGGTCAATGAGCAGTTCTTC. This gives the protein CASSAGTSGVNEQFF.

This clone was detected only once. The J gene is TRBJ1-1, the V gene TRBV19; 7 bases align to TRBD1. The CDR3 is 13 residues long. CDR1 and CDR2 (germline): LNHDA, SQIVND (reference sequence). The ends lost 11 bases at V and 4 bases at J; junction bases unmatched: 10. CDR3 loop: CAGSDRSGTEAFF. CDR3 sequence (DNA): TGTGCCGGGTCGGACAGGTCGGGCACTGAAGCTTTCTTT.

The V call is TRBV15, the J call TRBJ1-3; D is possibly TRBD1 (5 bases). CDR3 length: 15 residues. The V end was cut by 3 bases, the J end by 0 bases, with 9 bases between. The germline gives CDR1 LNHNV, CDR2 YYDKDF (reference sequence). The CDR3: CATSRGTGSGNTIYF. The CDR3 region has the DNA TGTGCCACCAGCAGGGGAACAGGCTCTGGAAACACCATATATTTT.

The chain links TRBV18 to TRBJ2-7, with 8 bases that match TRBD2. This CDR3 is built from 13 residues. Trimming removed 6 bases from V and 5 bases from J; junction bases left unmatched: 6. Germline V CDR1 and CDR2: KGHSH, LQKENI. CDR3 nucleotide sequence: TGTGCCAGCTCCCAAGGACTAGCCAACGAGCAGTACTTC. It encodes CASSQGLANEQYF.

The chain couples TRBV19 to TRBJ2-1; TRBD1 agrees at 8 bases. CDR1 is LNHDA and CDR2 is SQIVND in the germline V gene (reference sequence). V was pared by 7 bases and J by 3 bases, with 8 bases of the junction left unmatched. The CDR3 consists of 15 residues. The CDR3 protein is CASTPDRGFYNEQFF. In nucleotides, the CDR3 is TGTGCCAGTACTCCTGACAGGGGATTCTACAATGAGCAGTTCTTC.

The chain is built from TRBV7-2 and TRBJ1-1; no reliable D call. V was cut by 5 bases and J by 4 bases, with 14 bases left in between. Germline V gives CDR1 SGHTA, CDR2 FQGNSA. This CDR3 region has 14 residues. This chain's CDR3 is CASSPYPGVTEAFF. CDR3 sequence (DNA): TGTGCCAGCAGCCCCTACCCCGGGGTCACTGAAGCTTTCTTT.

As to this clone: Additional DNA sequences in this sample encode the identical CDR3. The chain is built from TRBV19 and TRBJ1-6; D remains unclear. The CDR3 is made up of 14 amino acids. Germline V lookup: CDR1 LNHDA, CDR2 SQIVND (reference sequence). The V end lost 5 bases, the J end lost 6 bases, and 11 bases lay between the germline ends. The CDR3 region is CASSYSGGNSPLHF. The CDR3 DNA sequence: TGTGCCAGTAGTTACAGCGGTGGTAATTCACCCCTCCACTTT.

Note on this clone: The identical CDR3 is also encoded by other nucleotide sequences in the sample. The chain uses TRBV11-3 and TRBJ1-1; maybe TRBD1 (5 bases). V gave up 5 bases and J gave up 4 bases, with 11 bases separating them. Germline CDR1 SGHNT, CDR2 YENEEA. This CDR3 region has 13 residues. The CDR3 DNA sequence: TGTGCCAGCAGCCTGGCGGGGGGCACTGAAGCTTTCTTT. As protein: CASSLAGGTEAFF. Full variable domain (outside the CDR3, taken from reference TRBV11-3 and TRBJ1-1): EAGVVQSPRYKIIEKKQPVAFWCNPISGHNTLYWYLQNLGQGPELLIRYENEEAVDDSQLPKDRFSAERLKGVDSTLKIQPAELGDSAVYLCASSLAGGTEAFFGQGTRLTVV.

This CDR3 reads CASSVDLSGGWSPLHF. CDR3 in DNA: TGTGCCAGCAGTGTAGACCTTTCAGGGGGCTGGTCACCCCTCCACTTT. The gene calls are TRBV6-1 and TRBJ1-6, with TRBD1 identical over 8 bases. The J segment lost 10 bases and the V segment lost 4 bases, leaving 12 bases of the junction unmatched. CDR1 MNHNS and CDR2 SASEGT come from the germline V gene. The CDR3 extends over 16 amino acids.

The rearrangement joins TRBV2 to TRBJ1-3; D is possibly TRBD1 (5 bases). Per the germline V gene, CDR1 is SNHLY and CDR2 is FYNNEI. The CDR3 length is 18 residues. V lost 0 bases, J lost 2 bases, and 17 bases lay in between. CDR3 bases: TGTGCCAGCAGTGAAGCAGGAACAGGCACGAGAACTGGAAACACCATATATTTT. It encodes CASSEAGTGTRTGNTIYF.